The present T cell receptor (beta chain) was sequenced within a study of T cells after yellow fever vaccination. Germline V gives CDR1 MDHEN, CDR2 SYDVKM. V was clipped by 3 bases and J by 5 bases, with 13 bases between them. There are 14 residues in the CDR3. The table lists this clonotype with many counts. TCRdb re-derived calls from the 5' RACE reads in MiXCR, one entry per CDR3 protein. Of roughly 150,000 distinct CDR3 sequences in the sample, roughly 8% were seen once. The chain combines TRBV28 with TRBJ1-1; a weak D match, TRBD1 (5 bases). Sequencing was performed on CD4+ T cells sorted from PBMCs, taken 5 days after the yellow fever booster vaccination. This receptor was identified in a man aged 25 to 40 who received the YFV17D yellow fever vaccine. Written as DNA, the CDR3 is TGTGCCAGCAGTTTGGGGACCCGGGGGACTGAAGCTTTCTTT. Translated, it gives CASSLGTRGTEAFF.